The T cell receptor (beta chain) under discussion was sequenced for a study of CD8 T cells in ankylosing spondylitis. This clonotype turned up a few times. TCRdb reanalysed the 5' RACE reads using MiXCR and keeps one entry per CDR3 protein. The sample holds some 270,000 distinct CDR3 sequences, about a sixth seen once. Germline loops: CDR1 MNHEY, CDR2 SMNVEV (reference sequence). The CDR3 length is 12 residues. The V and J ends lost 5 bases and 3 bases respectively, with 7 bases between them. The gene calls are TRBV27 and TRBJ2-5; no reliable D call. This receptor was taken from a male donor with ankylosing spondylitis or in good health (not recorded which). Sequencing was performed on blood, either unsorted or a sorted T cell fraction (not recorded which). CDR3: CASSHTEETQYF. The DNA for the CDR3 is TGTGCCAGCAGTCATACCGAAGAGACCCAGTACTTC.